What follows are 10 T cell receptor beta chains derived from one specimen sequenced in a study of TIL therapy for anti-PD-1-resistant metastatic lung cancer. This was the immunoSEQ v3 assay. TCRdb keeps only in-frame clones here, not all; method: immunoSEQ multiplex PCR. The sample shows about 59,000 clones, less than 75% of them seen only once. Time point of the sample: pre-treatment sample, taken before nivolumab and TIL therapy. Sequencing used blood, obtained at baseline. These receptor sequences come from a person aged 25-85 years with non-small cell lung cancer.

The count of this clone is one. Here the CDR3 DNA reads TGTGCCAGCAGCTTGGGTAGCGGGGGGGCTAATGAGCAGTTCTTC. Encoded protein: CASSLGSGGANEQFF. The chain employs TRBV5-6 and TRBJ2-1, with 11 bases lining up with TRBD2. The CDR3 has 15 amino acids. V lost 0 bases to trimming and J lost 7 bases; unmatched junction nucleotides: 3. Germline loops: CDR1 SGHDT, CDR2 YYEEEE.

The V gene is TRBV11-2, the J gene TRBJ2-7; 7 bases line up with TRBD2. Germline CDR1 and CDR2: SGHAT and FQNNGV. The CDR3 loop spans 16 amino acids. Trimming took 1 base from V and 5 from J; bases not matched to a gene: 11. DNA for the CDR3: TGTGCCAGCAGCTTAGCGTCCCCCGGGAGGATAAACGAGCAGTACTTC. This codes for CASSLASPGRINEQYF.

The chain employs TRBV9 and TRBJ2-1, with 10 positions matching TRBD2. Germline values: CDR1 SGDLS, CDR2 YYNGEE. V trimming: 0 bases; J trimming: 9 bases; junction bases outside the gene matches: 9. The CDR3 runs to 16 residues. CDR3: CASSVDGLAAGGEQFF. CDR3 in DNA: TGTGCCAGCAGCGTAGATGGACTAGCGGCCGGGGGTGAGCAGTTCTTC.

The table lists this clone with a count of one. This chain connects TRBV5-1 to TRBJ2-3; 13 nucleotides line up with TRBD2. CDR1 and CDR2 from the germline V gene are SGHRS and YFSETQ. J gave up 3 bases and V 0 bases, and 7 bases lay outside the gene matches. The CDR3 is 18 amino acids. CDR3: CASSLAFTSGGATDTQYF. Here the CDR3 DNA reads TGCGCCAGCAGCTTGGCCTTTACTAGCGGGGGGGCAACAGATACGCAGTATTTT.

This chain uses TRBV5-4 with TRBJ2-7, with TRBD1 matching 8 bases. J lost 9 bases, V lost 0 bases, and 11 bases had no gene match. The CDR3 sequence is 15 residues long. Germline V gives CDR1 SGHNT, CDR2 YYREEE (reference sequence). CDR3 residues: CASSLGGQDPEWQYF. The DNA for the CDR3 is TGTGCCAGCAGCTTGGGGGGACAGGACCCTGAATGGCAGTACTTC. The full variable domain, its missing parts supplied by reference TRBV5-4 and TRBJ2-7, is ETGVTQSPTHLIKTRGQQVTLRCSSQSGHNTVSWYQQALGQGPQFIFQYYREEENGRGNFPPRFSGLQFPNYSSELNVNALELDDSALYLCASSLGGQDPEWQYFGPGTRLTVT.

Here the CDR3 reads CASSVGGGPGTEAFF. The CDR3 DNA reads as TGTGCCAGCAGCGTAGGGGGGGGTCCCGGCACTGAAGCTTTCTTT. This chain uses TRBV9 with TRBJ1-1, with D possibly matching TRBD1 (5 bases). This CDR3 comprises 15 residues. In germline, CDR1 is SGDLS, CDR2 YYNGEE. Trimming took off 0 bases at V and 4 bases at J, with 13 bases between the two ends.

The rearrangement uses TRBV5-4 and TRBJ2-1; D is uncertain. This CDR3 is built from 13 residues. V was cut by 2 bases and J by 3 bases, with 6 bases left in between. Germline CDR1 is SGHNT and CDR2 is YYREEE (reference sequence). The CDR3, as DNA: TGTGCCAGCAGCTTTGGAGACTACAATGAGCAGTTCTTC. Translated: CASSFGDYNEQFF.

J is TRBJ1-2 and V is TRBV18; a possible D gene is TRBD1 (6 bases). V lost 0 bases to trimming and J lost 4 bases, with 15 bases between them. The germline CDR1 and CDR2 sequences are KGHSH and LQKENI. CDR3 length: 16 amino acids. The CDR3, as DNA: TGTGCCAGCTCACCACCGAGTGGGGGCGCCGCCTATGGCTACACCTTC. Amino acids: CASSPPSGGAAYGYTF.

The rearrangement links TRBV2 to TRBJ2-2; weak D call: TRBD1 (5 bases). The V and J ends lost 7 bases and 4 bases respectively, with 13 bases between them. Germline CDR1 is SNHLY and CDR2 is FYNNEI. This CDR3 has 14 amino acids. This chain's CDR3 is CASIQTVATGELFF. CDR3 in DNA: TGTGCCAGCATACAGACAGTAGCCACCGGGGAGCTGTTTTTT.

This sequence joins TRBV30 and TRBJ2-5, with 9 bases identical to TRBD2. CDR3 length equals 15 residues. The V gene end was trimmed by 3 bases and the J gene end by 1 base; junction bases not matched to a gene: 6. Germline CDR1 reads GTSNPN; CDR2 reads SVGIG (reference sequence). The CDR3 DNA reads as TGTGCCTGGAGCTGGGCTAGCGGGGTCCAAGAGACCCAGTACTTC. The encoded protein is CAWSWASGVQETQYF.